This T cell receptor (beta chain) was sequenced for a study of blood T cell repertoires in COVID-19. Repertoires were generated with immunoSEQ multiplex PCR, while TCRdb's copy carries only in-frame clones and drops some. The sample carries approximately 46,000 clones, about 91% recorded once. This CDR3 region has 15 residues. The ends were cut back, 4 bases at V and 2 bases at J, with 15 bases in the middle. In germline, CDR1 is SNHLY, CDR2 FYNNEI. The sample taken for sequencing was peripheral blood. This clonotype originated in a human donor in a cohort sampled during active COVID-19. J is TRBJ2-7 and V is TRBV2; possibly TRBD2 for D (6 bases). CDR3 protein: CASSGRGGVTYEQYF. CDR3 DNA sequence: TGTGCCAGCAGTGGTCGGGGCGGGGTAACCTACGAGCAGTACTTC.